The T cell receptor (beta chain) described here comes from a study of T cell repertoires in cytomegalovirus infection. Overall study context: It can be stated that public TCR beta signatures indicated CMV infection as well as a matching HLA type. Broader study findings: Identification of carriers of CMV plus the relevant HLA was performed using cumulative public TCR beta family frequency.

The germline gives CDR1 SEHNR, CDR2 FQNEAQ (reference sequence). J was trimmed by 5 bases and V by 4 bases; bases with no gene match: 4. CDR3 length equals 14 residues. Comments on this clonotype: The antigen is undetermined.

MiXCR, run by TCRdb on the reads, gives a single entry per CDR3 protein. This sample has approximately 630,000 distinct CDR3 sequences, with 24% found just once. Sequencing was carried out using CD8+ T cells from PBMCs. The rearrangement links TRBV7-9 to TRBJ1-4; 7 nucleotides line up with TRBD1. This TCR derives from a human donor in good health (CMV status not recorded). Some clones in this sample may be carry-over from other donors' samples. The CDR3 DNA is TGTGCCAGCAGCTCGGACAGGAGGAATGAAAAACTGTTTTTT. Translation: CASSSDRRNEKLFF.